Here is one TCR beta chain with its context. The data were taken from a study of control samples from healthy donors and cancer patients. Produced via immunoSEQ multiplex PCR; TCRdb's table is partial and in-frame only. The profile covers roughly 95,000 clones, with 80% to 90% appearing a single time and 13% to 15% taken by the ten largest. V was trimmed by 5 bases and J by 4 bases, leaving 12 bases between them. The V gene's germline CDR1 is SGHNT and CDR2 YENEEA. This CDR3 comprises 14 residues. This TCR was recovered from a man aged 25 to 45 in good health. The material sequenced was blood. The rearrangement uses TRBV11-3 and TRBJ2-1; D call uncertain. The CDR3: CASSPSQLYNEQFF. CDR3 nucleotide sequence: TGTGCCAGCAGCCCCTCGCAGCTTTACAATGAGCAGTTCTTC. Together with reference TRBV11-3 and TRBJ2-1, the CDR3 gives the full variable domain: EAGVVQSPRYKIIEKKQPVAFWCNPISGHNTLYWYLQNLGQGPELLIRYENEEAVDDSQLPKDRFSAERLKGVDSTLKIQPAELGDSAVYLCASSPSQLYNEQFFGPGTRLTVL.